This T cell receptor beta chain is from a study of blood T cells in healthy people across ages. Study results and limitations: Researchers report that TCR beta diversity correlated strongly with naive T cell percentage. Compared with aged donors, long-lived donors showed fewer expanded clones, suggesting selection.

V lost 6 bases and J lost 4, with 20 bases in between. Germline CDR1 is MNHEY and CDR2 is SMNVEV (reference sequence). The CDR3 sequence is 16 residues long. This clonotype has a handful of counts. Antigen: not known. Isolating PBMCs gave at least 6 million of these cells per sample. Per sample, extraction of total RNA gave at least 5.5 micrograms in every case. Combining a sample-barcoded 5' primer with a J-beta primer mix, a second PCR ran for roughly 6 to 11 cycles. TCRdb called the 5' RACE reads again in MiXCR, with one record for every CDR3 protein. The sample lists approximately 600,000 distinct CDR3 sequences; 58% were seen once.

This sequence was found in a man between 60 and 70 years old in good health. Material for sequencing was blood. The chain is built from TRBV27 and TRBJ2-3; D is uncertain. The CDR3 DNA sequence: TGTGCCAGCAGGGCCAACAGCAAACTTAGGGCAGATACGCAGTATTTT. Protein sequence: CASRANSKLRADTQYF.